These 2 T cell receptor beta chains originate from one sample sequenced in a study of blood T cell repertoires in COVID-19. The protocol was immunoSEQ multiplex PCR, while the TCRdb copy is restricted to in-frame clones and leaves out a portion. This sample carries about 300,000 clones, about 83% of them seen once, and the ten largest clones take roughly 1.2%. What was sequenced was peripheral blood. The receptors shown here come from a woman aged 45-65 years with acute or convalescent COVID-19.

This clone was counted between two and nine times. The chain is built from TRBV3-1 (or the pseudogene TRBV3-2) and TRBJ2-7; 9 bases fit TRBD2. Germline V gene data show CDR1 as LGHDT and CDR2 as YNNKEL (reference sequence). This CDR3 is 20 amino acids long. V lost 4 bases and J lost 3; bases outside the gene matches: 22. CDR3 amino acids: CASSRLGDWFYPTSGYEQYV. Written as DNA, the CDR3 is TGTGCCAGCAGCCGACTTGGTGACTGGTTTTATCCGACTAGCGGCTACGAGCAGTACGTC.

This sequence joins TRBV5-6 and TRBJ2-5; weak D call: TRBD2 (5 bases). Germline lookup yields CDR1 SGHDT and CDR2 YYEEEE. This CDR3 is built from 15 residues. Trimming stripped 5 bases from V and 5 bases from J, with 19 bases between. The DNA of the CDR3 is TGTGCCAGCAGACGACGGCTAGCAGTAGGGGAGACCCAGTACTTC. Protein product: CASRRRLAVGETQYF.